This TCR beta chain was captured by sequencing in a study of shared clonotypes between healthy human individuals. Looking at the study overall: Donors had three CD4 naive, three CD4 memory, two CD8 naive and one CD8 memory plate apiece.

V was cut by 4 bases and J by 1 base, with 7 bases left in between. The CDR3 consists of 13 residues. Germline lookup yields CDR1 SGHAT and CDR2 FQNNGV. Naive CD8 cells lacked CD45RO and underwent positive selection for CCR7, leaving out terminally differentiated effector memory CD45RA+ cells. Every one of the donors was a Caucasian adult that lived in Nashville, Tennessee. Libraries were prepared by immunoSEQ multiplex PCR; TCRdb keeps only in-frame clonotypes and omits some of them. Here the sample spans around 600,000 clones, 95% to 98% being singletons. The sequence came from a young man in good health. Source material: naive CD8+ T cells sorted from blood. V is TRBV11-2 and J is TRBJ1-1; D is unclear. In DNA form, the CDR3 reads TGTGCCAGCAGCTCAATAGGGAACACTGAAGCTTTCTTT. This codes for CASSSIGNTEAFF.